These T cell receptor beta chains were read from a single sample in a study of blood T cells in healthy people across ages. Using its own MiXCR run on the 5' RACE reads, TCRdb lists one record per CDR3 protein. This sample has roughly 800,000 distinct CDR3 sequences, with more than 45% found just once. Sequenced sample: blood. Receptors were obtained from a man aged 30 to 39 in good health. Each CDR3 is given with its conserved first and last residue. Fields, in order: D gene, clone size, V gene, J gene, CDR3 DNA, CDR3 protein. The D gene is left open where the match is weak. Size is omitted from some rows. Given values are once, few, many or a class for expanded clones.

>TRBD1|-|TRBV6-5|TRBJ2-3
TGTGCCAGCAGTTACCCTGAGACAGGGCGGAACACAGATACGCAGTATTTT
CASSYPETGRNTDTQYF
>TRBD1|-|TRBV6-4|TRBJ1-5
TGTGCCAGCAGGACGACAGGGACGAAGGATCAGCGCCAGCATTTT
CASRTTGTKDQRQHF
>TRBD1|-|TRBV18|TRBJ1-2
TGTGCCAGCTCACAGAACGACAGGGGGAATGGCTACACCTTC
CASSQNDRGNGYTF
>-|-|TRBV6-2/TRBV6-3|TRBJ2-3
TGTGCCAGCAGTTCTTGGTGGGGGAGCACAGATACGCAGTATTTT
CASSSWWGSTDTQYF
>TRBD2|-|TRBV4-2|TRBJ2-1
TGTGCCAGCAGCCGAGGGGGACTAGCGGCGGGAAATGAGCAGTTCTTC
CASSRGGLAAGNEQFF
>TRBD1|once|TRBV2|TRBJ2-4
TGTGCCAGCACCGCATTACAGGGGGGTGGGGAGTACTTC
CASTALQGGGEYF
>TRBD1|-|TRBV24-1|TRBJ2-1
TGTGCCACCAGTGACCGCCACGGGACAGGCTCCTACAATGAGCAGTTCTTC
CATSDRHGTGSYNEQFF
>TRBD2|few|TRBV29-1|TRBJ2-3
TGCAGCGTTGGGGGGACTAGCGGACACACCACAGATACGCAGTATTTT
CSVGGTSGHTTDTQYF
>-|-|TRBV10-3|TRBJ2-7
TGTGCCATCAGTATGGGGCGCGATACCCACGAGCAGTACTTC
CAISMGRDTHEQYF
>-|-|TRBV12-3/TRBV12-4|TRBJ1-5
TGTGCCAGCAACCCGGGGGGGGATCAGCCCCAGCATTTT
CASNPGGDQPQHF
>-|-|TRBV18|TRBJ2-7
TGTGCCAGCTCCCGGGGTGAGGAGGGTCACGAGCAGTACTTC
CASSRGEEGHEQYF
>TRBD1|-|TRBV12-3/TRBV12-4|TRBJ1-3
TGTGCCAGCAGTTTAGTGACAGGGGTCGGAAACACCATATATTTT
CASSLVTGVGNTIYF
>-|few|TRBV12-3/TRBV12-4|TRBJ2-7
TGTGCCAGCAGTTTCACTAGCTCCTACGAGCAGTACTTC
CASSFTSSYEQYF
>TRBD1|-|TRBV29-1|TRBJ1-2
TGCAGCGTCGGGAGGGACAGAGGCTTCTACACCTTC
CSVGRDRGFYTF
>-|few|TRBV5-1|TRBJ2-5
TGCGCCAGCAGCTTGGGGACAAGACAAGAGACCCAGTACTTC
CASSLGTRQETQYF
>TRBD1|-|TRBV5-1|TRBJ2-4
TGCGCCAGCAGCATAGGGACAGGGGAAAACATTCAGTACTTC
CASSIGTGENIQYF
>TRBD2|few|TRBV11-2|TRBJ2-7
TGTGCCAGCAGCCGTCGGGACCCGACCCTACAACGACTAGCGGGAGTCAAGTACGAGCAGTACTTC
CASSRRDPTLQRLAGVKYEQYF
>-|-|TRBV10-3|TRBJ1-5
TGTGCCATCAGGGACGGGAGCAATCAGCCCCAGCATTTT
CAIRDGSNQPQHF
>-|many|TRBV3-1|TRBJ2-3
TGTGCCAGCAGCCTCACTTCTTTCGGGGTTGATACGCAGTATTTT
CASSLTSFGVDTQYF
>-|-|TRBV6-5|TRBJ1-4
TGTGCCAGGAACCGGGGGACTAATGAAAAACTGTTTTTT
CARNRGTNEKLFF
>-|-|TRBV29-1|TRBJ2-3
TGCAGCGTTCCGGGGGGCGGTGTCACAGATACGCAGTATTTT
CSVPGGGVTDTQYF
>-|many|TRBV7-2|TRBJ2-7
TGTGCCAGCAGTAGAGGGGTCCGGCGAAGCTCCTACGAGCAGTACTTC
CASSRGVRRSSYEQYF
>-|many|TRBV4-1|TRBJ2-7
TGTGCCAGCTCCCAAGAGGGGTCCTACGAGCAGTACTTC
CASSQEGSYEQYF
>TRBD1|-|TRBV5-6|TRBJ2-1
TGTGCCAGCAGCTACGGGACAGGGGGAAATGAGCAGTTCTTC
CASSYGTGGNEQFF
>-|-|TRBV4-2|TRBJ2-4
TGTGCCAGCAGCCCTCGCAGCAGTGTAGCCAAAAACATTCAGTACTTC
CASSPRSSVAKNIQYF
>-|once|TRBV20-1|TRBJ1-5
TGCAGTGTAAACGCAGGGAATAGCAATCAGCCCCAGCATTTT
CSVNAGNSNQPQHF
>-|-|TRBV5-1|TRBJ1-2
TGCGCCAGCGGATGGGACGACTATGGCTACACCTTC
CASGWDDYGYTF
>TRBD2|-|TRBV12-3/TRBV12-4|TRBJ2-1
TGTGCCAGCACCCCTAGCGGGAGTACATACAATGAGCAGTTCTTC
CASTPSGSTYNEQFF
>-|many|TRBV20-1|TRBJ2-5
TGCAGTGCTAGGCCGGGAGAGACCCAGTACTTC
CSARPGETQYF
>TRBD1|-|TRBV11-2|TRBJ1-2
TGTGCCAGCAGCTTAGTGTGGACAGGGGGGTATGGCTACACCTTC
CASSLVWTGGYGYTF
>TRBD1|-|TRBV20-1|TRBJ2-7
TGCAGTGCCGCGGCCGGGACAGGGTTCGTCTACGAGCAGTACTTC
CSAAAGTGFVYEQYF
>TRBD1|-|TRBV29-1|TRBJ2-5
TGCAGCGTCATTAACAGGGGAAGGGGAGAGACCCAGTACTTC
CSVINRGRGETQYF
>-|-|TRBV30|TRBJ2-6
TGTGCCTGGATCGGGGGTACGACAGCTAACGTCCTGACTTTC
CAWIGGTTANVLTF
>TRBD1|-|TRBV7-2|TRBJ1-2
TGTGCCAGTCGGGACAGTACTAACTATGGCTACACCTTC
CASRDSTNYGYTF
>-|-|TRBV13|TRBJ2-5
TGTGCCAGCAGCTTATCCTGGCCTTCAGGGAAGGTCGAAGAGACCCAGTACTTC
CASSLSWPSGKVEETQYF
>-|-|TRBV2|TRBJ2-3
TGTGCCAGCAGTCCCCGGGGGAAGATCACAGATACGCAGTATTTT
CASSPRGKITDTQYF
>TRBD1|few|TRBV29-1|TRBJ1-2
TGCAGCGTTGAGGACAGGGGGTTTAATTATGGCTACACCTTC
CSVEDRGFNYGYTF
>-|-|TRBV7-2|TRBJ1-5
TGTGCCAGCAGCTTAGCGATAGGGGTCGGCCAGCCCCAGCATTTT
CASSLAIGVGQPQHF
>-|-|TRBV20-1|TRBJ2-7
TGCAGTGCTCTACCCCAGATCTACGAGCAGTACTTC
CSALPQIYEQYF
>-|-|TRBV15|TRBJ2-1
TGTGCCACCAGCAGAGCCAGAGGGGAGGCCTTAGGTGGCAATGAGCAGTTCTTC
CATSRARGEALGGNEQFF
>TRBD1|-|TRBV29-1|TRBJ2-5
TGCAGCGTTGGGACAGGGGACTGGGAGACCCAGTACTTC
CSVGTGDWETQYF
>-|-|TRBV24-1|TRBJ2-1
TGTGCCACCAGTGGTAACAGTAGCCTCAATGAGCAGTTCTTC
CATSGNSSLNEQFF
>-|-|TRBV12-3/TRBV12-4|TRBJ2-3
TGTGCCAGCACCGTCGGACCTAGCACAGATACGCAGTATTTT
CASTVGPSTDTQYF
>-|-|TRBV29-1|TRBJ2-7
TGCAGCGTGGACAGGTCCGCAAATCGCGGGACTCAGTACTTC
CSVDRSANRGTQYF
>TRBD1|-|TRBV10-3|TRBJ2-6
TGTGCCATCAGTTGGGGGACAGGGGCCTCTGGGGCCAACGTCCTGACTTTC
CAISWGTGASGANVLTF
>-|few|TRBV13|TRBJ2-1
TGTGCCAGCAGCCTCCGGGCCCCCTACAATGAGCAGTTCTTC
CASSLRAPYNEQFF
>-|-|TRBV10-3|TRBJ1-2
TGTGCCATCAGTGAATGGGGGAATGGAGAAAATGGCTACACCTTC
CAISEWGNGENGYTF
>-|-|TRBV3-1|TRBJ1-1
TGTGCCAGCAGCCATACGGGATTTGAAGCTTTCTTT
CASSHTGFEAFF
>TRBD1|-|TRBV20-1|TRBJ2-7
TGCAGTGCTAGAGAGGGTCAGGGGGCAGAAGAGCAGTACTTC
CSAREGQGAEEQYF
>-|-|TRBV5-4|TRBJ2-5
TGTGCCAGCAGCTCCGTAGGGAGAGAGACCCAGTACTTC
CASSSVGRETQYF
>-|-|TRBV10-3|TRBJ2-7
TGTGCCATCAGTGAACCACAACTATACGAGCAGTACTTC
CAISEPQLYEQYF
>-|few|TRBV5-6|TRBJ2-4
TGTGCCAGCAGCCCCCCCGCCAAAAACATTCAGTACTTC
CASSPPAKNIQYF
>TRBD2|many|TRBV7-9|TRBJ2-5
TGTGCCAGCCGAGGCGGGAGGGAGACCCAGTACTTC
CASRGGRETQYF
>-|-|TRBV20-1|TRBJ2-7
TGCAGCTCCCTGAGGGACTTAACCTACGAGCAGTACTTC
CSSLRDLTYEQYF